A selection of T cell receptor beta chains follows, all from one sample in a study of T cell repertoires in cytomegalovirus infection. TCRdb itself ran the reads through MiXCR, one entry per CDR3 protein. This sample has about 340,000 distinct CDR3 sequences, with 25% to 30% found just once. No antigen has been assigned to these receptors. The source was cultured PBMCs, collected from culture after CMV antigen stimulation. These receptor sequences come from a human donor in good health (CMV status not recorded). Some clones in this sample may be carry-over from other donors' samples. CDR3s include the opening cysteine and the closing phenylalanine or tryptophan. D genes are given only for firm matches. Clone size is stated in some rows and not others, as once, few, many or a class when expanded.

>.|TRBV12-3/TRBV12-4|many|TRBJ2-7
TGTGCCAGCAGTTTATCGGCTAAGTCCGAGCAGTACTTC
CASSLSAKSEQYF
>.|TRBV18|.|TRBJ2-4
TGTGCCAGCTCACCACAGGCGGGGATAAACATTCAGTACTTC
CASSPQAGINIQYF
>TRBD2|TRBV20-1|.|TRBJ2-1
TGCAGTGCTAGTTACGGGACTAGCAAGAATGAGCAGTTCTTC
CSASYGTSKNEQFF
>.|TRBV10-3|many|TRBJ2-3
TGTGCCATCAGTGAGTTCGCCCGCGGGACCGCTACGCAGTATTTT
CAISEFARGTATQYF
>.|TRBV6-6|few|TRBJ2-1
TGTGCCAGCAGTAAACTAAGTTCCTCCTACAATGAGCAGTTCTTC
CASSKLSSSYNEQFF
>TRBD1|TRBV10-3|many|TRBJ1-6
TGTGCCATCAGTCCGTCCCCGGGACAGGGTAATTCACCCCTCCACTTT
CAISPSPGQGNSPLHF
>TRBD1|TRBV7-6|few|TRBJ1-2
TGTGCCAGCAGCCCTACGGAACAGGGGATCGCTGGCTACACCTTC
CASSPTEQGIAGYTF
>.|TRBV7-9|.|TRBJ2-5
TGTGCCAGCAGCTTAGCGATCGCGGTCCAAGAGACCCAGTACTTC
CASSLAIAVQETQYF
>.|TRBV7-9|.|TRBJ1-1
TGTGCCAGCAGCTTAAAGGACCTAGGCTCCGTGAACACTGAAGCTTTCTTT
CASSLKDLGSVNTEAFF
>.|TRBV12-3/TRBV12-4|.|TRBJ2-4
TGTGCCAGCAGTTTAGGGTTGGGGGGCTTGGCCAAAAACATTCAGTACTTC
CASSLGLGGLAKNIQYF
>TRBD2|TRBV7-2|many|TRBJ2-3
TGTGCCAGCAGCATGACTAGCGAAGATACGCAGTATTTT
CASSMTSEDTQYF
>TRBD1|TRBV5-4|.|TRBJ2-2
TGTGCCGCCGGGACAGGGGATAACACCGGGGAGCTGTTTTTT
CAAGTGDNTGELFF
>.|TRBV7-6|.|TRBJ1-2
TGTGCCAGCAGCTTAGCGGCCCGGACAGCCCAAGCTAACTATGGCTACACCTTC
CASSLAARTAQANYGYTF
>TRBD1|TRBV7-2|few|TRBJ1-2
TGTGCCAGCATGGGACAGGGGGCGTACTATGGCTACACCTTC
CASMGQGAYYGYTF
>.|TRBV7-8|many|TRBJ1-5
TGTGCCAGCAGCAGGGGTGCTCAGCCCCAGCATTTT
CASSRGAQPQHF
>.|TRBV6-1|.|TRBJ1-1
TGTGCCAGCAGAGCGCCTTCAGGGGCCACTGAAGCTTTCTTT
CASRAPSGATEAFF
>TRBD1|TRBV29-1|.|TRBJ1-3
TGCAGCGTCGGACAGGGAGGTGGAAACACCATATATTTT
CSVGQGGGNTIYF
>TRBD2|TRBV7-9|many|TRBJ2-5
TGTGCCAGCGGGCTACCCACTAGCGAACAAGAGACCCAGTACTTC
CASGLPTSEQETQYF
>.|TRBV7-8|many|TRBJ2-7
TGTGCCAGCAGCTTAGGTGTGGGGAACCCCTACGAGCAGTACTTC
CASSLGVGNPYEQYF
>.|TRBV5-4|.|TRBJ2-1
TGTGCCAGCAGCTTGGTTCGGGGGGCCTCCTACAATGAGCAGTTCTTC
CASSLVRGASYNEQFF
>.|TRBV2|.|TRBJ1-5
TGTGCCAGCAGTGAACCGGCCAGGGGCCGCGTTCGGTATCAGCCCCAGCATTTT
CASSEPARGRVRYQPQHF
>.|TRBV7-6|.|TRBJ2-5
TGTGCCAGCAGCCCGCCTCGCGCGGGGATAAAATCGGAGACCCAGTACTTC
CASSPPRAGIKSETQYF